This T cell receptor (beta chain) was recorded in a study of control samples from healthy donors and cancer patients. This CDR3 has 15 amino acids. The V gene lost 6 bases and the J gene lost 2 bases, with 14 bases spanning the gap. Germline V gene lookup returns CDR1 MDHEN and CDR2 SYDVKM. Clones were read by immunoSEQ multiplex PCR, and TCRdb kept only the in-frame ones, dropping some. The sample contains roughly 74,000 clones, about 94% of which appear only once. The clonotype originates from a woman in her late teens or twenties in good health. The chain links TRBV28 to TRBJ1-5; D perhaps matches TRBD1 (6 bases). Sequenced input: blood. CDR3 DNA: TGTGCCAGCAGAAAAGGGTCAGGGGGCAATCAGCCCCAGCATTTT. Residues: CASRKGSGGNQPQHF.